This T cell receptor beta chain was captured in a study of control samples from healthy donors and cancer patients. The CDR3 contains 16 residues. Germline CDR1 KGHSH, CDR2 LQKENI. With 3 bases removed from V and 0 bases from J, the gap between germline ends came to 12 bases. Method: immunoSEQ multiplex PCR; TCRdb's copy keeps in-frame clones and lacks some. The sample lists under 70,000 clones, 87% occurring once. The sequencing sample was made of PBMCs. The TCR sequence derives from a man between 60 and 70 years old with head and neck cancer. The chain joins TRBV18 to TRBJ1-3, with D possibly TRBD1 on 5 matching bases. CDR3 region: CASSPRQSPSGNTIYF. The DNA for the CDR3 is TGTGCCAGCTCACCTCGACAGTCCCCCTCTGGAAACACCATATATTTT.